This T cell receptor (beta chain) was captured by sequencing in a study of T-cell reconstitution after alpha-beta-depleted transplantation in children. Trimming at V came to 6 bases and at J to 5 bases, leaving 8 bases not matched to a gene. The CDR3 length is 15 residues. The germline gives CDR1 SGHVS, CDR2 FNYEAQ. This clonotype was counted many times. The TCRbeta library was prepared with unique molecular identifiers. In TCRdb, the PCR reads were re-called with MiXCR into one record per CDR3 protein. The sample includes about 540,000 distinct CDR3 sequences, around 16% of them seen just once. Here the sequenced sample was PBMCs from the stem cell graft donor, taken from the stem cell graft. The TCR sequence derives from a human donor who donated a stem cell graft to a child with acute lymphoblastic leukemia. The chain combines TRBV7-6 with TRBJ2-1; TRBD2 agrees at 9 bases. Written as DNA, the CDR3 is TGTGCCAGCAGACCACTAGCGGGCGTCGACAATGAGCAGTTCTTC. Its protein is CASRPLAGVDNEQFF.